This T cell receptor beta chain was captured in a study of immune cell composition in non-small cell lung cancer. Findings of the study overall: Squamous carcinomas (about 75%) more often had tumour-associated clones >0.5% than adenocarcinomas (33%). Lung adenocarcinomas had lower top 10 clone scores and clonality than squamous tumours. Adenocarcinomas with higher top tumour-associated clone frequency had more reactive TILs.

Frozen unsorted single-cell suspensions supplied the genomic DNA. Here immunoSEQ multiplex PCR was the method, and the copy in TCRdb shows in-frame clones only, minus some. The data hold a few thousand clones, with around 80% observed a single time. This CDR3 is built from 14 residues. Germline CDR1 and CDR2: MNHEY and SVGAGI. Trimming left V 4 bases short and J 3 bases short, with 12 bases between. About this clone itself: As yet, its antigen is unknown.

The chain joins TRBV6-5 to TRBJ1-1; D not certain. Sequencing was done on a sample of lung tumor tissue. The clonotype originates from a human donor with non-small cell lung cancer. Here the CDR3 reads CASSFSGEDTEAFF. The CDR3, as DNA: TGTGCCAGCAGTTTTTCCGGAGAGGACACTGAAGCTTTCTTT.